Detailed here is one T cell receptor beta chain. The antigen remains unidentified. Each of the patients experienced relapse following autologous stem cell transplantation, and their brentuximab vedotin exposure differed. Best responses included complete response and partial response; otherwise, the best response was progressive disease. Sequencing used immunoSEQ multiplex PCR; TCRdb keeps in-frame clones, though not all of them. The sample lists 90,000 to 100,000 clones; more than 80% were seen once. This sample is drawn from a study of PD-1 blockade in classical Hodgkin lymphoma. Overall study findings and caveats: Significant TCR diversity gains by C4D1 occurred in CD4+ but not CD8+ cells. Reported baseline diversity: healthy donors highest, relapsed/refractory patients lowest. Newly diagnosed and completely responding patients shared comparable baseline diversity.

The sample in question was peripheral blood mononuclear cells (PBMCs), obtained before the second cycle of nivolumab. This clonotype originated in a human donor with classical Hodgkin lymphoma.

CDR3 loop: CASSFARLNTGELFF. DNA of the CDR3: TGTGCCAGCAGCTTCGCCAGACTAAACACCGGGGAGCTGTTTTTT. The gene calls are TRBV7-9 and TRBJ2-2; D perhaps matches TRBD2 (5 bases). CDR1 and CDR2 from the germline V gene are SEHNR and FQNEAQ (reference sequence). Trimming removed 3 bases from V and 2 bases from J, with 10 bases in between. The CDR3 is 15 amino acids.